Sequencing of this T cell receptor (beta chain) was carried out in a study of immune characterization of retroperitoneal liposarcoma. The CDR3 runs to 13 residues. The V and J ends lost 6 bases and 9 bases respectively, with 15 bases between them. TCRdb processed the PCR reads anew with MiXCR; each CDR3 protein has one entry. The sample holds around 3,000 distinct CDR3 sequences; about 25% are singletons and the top ten take about 16%. This clonotype was found a few times. This rearrangement joins TRBV12-3 or TRBV12-4 to TRBJ2-1; a possible D gene is TRBD2 (6 bases). The sequenced sample was tumor tissue. This sequence originates from a female donor with retroperitoneal liposarcoma. The CDR3: CASSLTSHGEQFF. CDR3 sequence (DNA): TGTGCCAGCAGCCTGACTAGTCACGGTGAGCAGTTCTTC.